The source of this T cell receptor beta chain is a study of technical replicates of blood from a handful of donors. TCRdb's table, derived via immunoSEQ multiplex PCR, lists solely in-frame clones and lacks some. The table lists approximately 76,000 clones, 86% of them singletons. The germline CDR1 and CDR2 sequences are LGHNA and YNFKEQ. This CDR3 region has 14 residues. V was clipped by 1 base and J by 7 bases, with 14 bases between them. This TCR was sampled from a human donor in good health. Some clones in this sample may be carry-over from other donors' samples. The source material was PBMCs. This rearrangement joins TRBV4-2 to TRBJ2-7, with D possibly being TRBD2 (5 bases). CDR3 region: CASSQGSAPGEQYF. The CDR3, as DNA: TGTGCCAGCAGCCAAGGAAGCGCCCCGGGAGAGCAGTACTTC.